A single sample gave rise to the 21 T cell receptor beta chains below, sequenced in a study of blood T cells in healthy people across ages. PCR was performed a second time for about 7 to 12 cycles using a sample-barcoded 5' primer and a J-beta primer mix. MiXCR was run by TCRdb on the 5' RACE reads, yielding one entry per CDR3 protein. The sample has 1.2 million to 1.5 million distinct CDR3 sequences, around 42% seen once. The material sequenced was blood. The receptors stem from a young woman in good health.

The chain carries TRBV29-1 and TRBJ2-1; 9 positions match TRBD2. The CDR3 is made up of 15 amino acids. The germline CDR1 and CDR2 sequences are SQVTM and ANQGSEA. V shed 6 bases and J 0 bases; nucleotides not matched to a gene: 6. The CDR3 DNA reads TGCAGCGTAGAGTTTAGCGGGAGCTCCTACAATGAGCAGTTCTTC. Translating gives CSVEFSGSSYNEQFF.

Only a few counts were recorded for this clonotype. The CDR3 loop is CASSQAAGNYGYTF. The CDR3 DNA reads TGCGCCAGCAGCCAAGCGGCCGGTAACTATGGCTACACCTTC. The rearrangement uses TRBV4-1 and TRBJ1-2; no clear D gene. Germline V gene lookup returns CDR1 MGHRA and CDR2 YSYEKL. CDR3 size: 14 residues. V was clipped by 1 base and J by 1 base, with 7 bases between them.

The rearrangement links TRBV5-1 to TRBJ2-7, with 7 nucleotides matching TRBD2. V shed 2 bases and J 2 bases; nucleotides not matched to a gene: 4. The CDR3 consists of 14 residues. Germline V gives CDR1 SGHRS, CDR2 YFSETQ. The CDR3 nucleotides are TGCGCCAGCAGCTTCGGACTAGTAGCCTACGAGCAGTACTTC. Translating gives CASSFGLVAYEQYF.

The sample holds a few counts of this clonotype. The chain couples TRBV12-3 or TRBV12-4 to TRBJ2-3; D might be TRBD2 (6 bases). V was cut by 4 bases and J by 2 bases, with 10 bases left in between. The CDR3 has 14 amino acids. CDR3 DNA sequence: TGTGCCAGCAGTTCCTGGACTAACACAGATACGCAGTATTTT. As protein: CASSSWTNTDTQYF.

This clonotype was seen a handful of times. The chain links TRBV5-1 to TRBJ2-7, with 9 bases lining up with TRBD2. V dropped 4 bases and J dropped 2; count of bases not matched to a gene: 4. Germline CDR1 and CDR2: SGHRS and YFSETQ. The CDR3 spans 14 residues. The CDR3 nucleotides are TGCGCCAGCAGCCCTAGCGGGGACACCTACGAGCAGTACTTC. This codes for CASSPSGDTYEQYF.

The chain couples TRBV5-1 to TRBJ1-1; tentatively, D is TRBD1 (6 bases). CDR3 length: 15 amino acids. The germline V gene has CDR1 SGHRS and CDR2 YFSETQ. V dropped 3 bases and J dropped 0 bases, with 12 bases sitting between them. This CDR3 is CASSSGTNMNTEAFF. The CDR3 DNA reads as TGCGCCAGCAGCTCCGGGACAAACATGAACACTGAAGCTTTCTTT.

Ten or more counts support this clonotype. V and J are TRBV7-9 and TRBJ1-2; 9 bases fit TRBD1. Germline CDR1 SEHNR, CDR2 FQNEAQ (reference sequence). The CDR3 is 17 amino acids. The trim removed 0 bases at V and 0 bases at J, leaving 5 bases unmatched. Written as DNA, the CDR3 is TGTGCCAGCAGCTTAGCCGGACAGGGGCCGACTAACTATGGCTACACCTTC. Residues: CASSLAGQGPTNYGYTF.

A few counts support this clonotype. CDR3 residues: CASSHPDRDNYGYTF. CDR3 coding DNA: TGTGCCAGCAGCCACCCGGACAGGGATAACTATGGCTACACCTTC. The V gene is TRBV4-2, the J gene TRBJ1-2; 8 bases match TRBD1. The CDR3 is 15 amino acids. Germline assignment: CDR1 LGHNA and CDR2 YNFKEQ. Trimming took 3 bases from V and 1 from J; bases not matched to a gene: 4.

J is TRBJ1-1 and V is TRBV20-1; no definite D call. V dropped 8 bases and J dropped 1 base, with 8 bases sitting between them. Germline lookup yields CDR1 DFQATT and CDR2 SNEGSKA (reference sequence). This CDR3 region has 11 residues. CDR3 amino acids: CSSTRNTEAFF. DNA for the CDR3: TGCAGTTCAACCAGGAACACTGAAGCTTTCTTT.

The CDR3 loop is CASSLRIGLSYNEQFF. CDR3 DNA sequence: TGTGCCAGCAGCTTACGTATAGGGCTCTCCTACAATGAGCAGTTCTTC. The chain joins TRBV7-9 to TRBJ2-1, with D hard to call. With 2 bases removed from V and 0 bases from J, the gap between germline ends came to 11 bases. Germline lookup yields CDR1 SEHNR and CDR2 FQNEAQ (reference sequence). This CDR3 region has 16 residues.

Remarks on this clonotype: A much more abundant neighbour one base away suggests this may be a read error. The chain couples TRBV4-1 to TRBJ2-3; 8 bases match TRBD2. V lost 1 base and J lost 0; bases outside the gene matches: 9. CDR1 MGHRA and CDR2 YSYEKL come from the germline V gene. The CDR3 has 18 amino acids. CDR3 sequence (DNA): TGCGCCAGCAGCCAAGCGATGGCAGCGGGAGCTAGCACAGATACGCAGTATTTT. This sequence encodes CASSQAMAAGASTDTQYF.

This clonotype was counted a few times. The chain is built from TRBV21-1 and TRBJ2-3; the D call in the table, TRBD1, was not verified against the DNA. TRBV21-1 is a pseudogene locus. The CDR3 is made up of 14 amino acids. The CDR3 sequence: CANLDRVITDTQYF. CDR3 in DNA: TGTGCCAACCTGGACAGGGTTATCACAGATACGCAGTATTTT.

The rearrangement links TRBV4-2 to TRBJ2-3; 9 nucleotides match TRBD2. The junction had 4 bases not matched to a gene; V was cut back by 0 bases and J by 0 bases. The CDR3 runs 17 residues. From germline, CDR1 is LGHNA and CDR2 YNFKEQ. The CDR3 spells CASSQEVTSGSTDTQYF. Here the CDR3 DNA reads TGTGCCAGCAGCCAAGAGGTTACTAGCGGGAGCACAGATACGCAGTATTTT.

This clonotype was observed a single time. The chain uses TRBV12-3 or TRBV12-4 and TRBJ2-7; possible D gene TRBD2, 5 bases. V lost 5 bases and J lost 4, with 15 bases in between. This CDR3 region has 14 residues. CDR3 in DNA: TGTGCCAGCAGTCCGGAGGACGGTTTGTACGAGCAGTACTTC. Translated: CASSPEDGLYEQYF.

This clonotype was seen a handful of times. The V call is TRBV4-1, the J call TRBJ2-7; 7 bases are shared with TRBD2. Germline V CDR1 and CDR2: MGHRA, YSYEKL. This CDR3 is 17 amino acids long. Trimming cost V 1 base and J 0 bases; bases outside gene matches: 9. The CDR3: CASSQVGPSGPSYEQYF. The CDR3 bases are TGCGCCAGCAGCCAAGTGGGTCCTAGCGGACCCTCCTACGAGCAGTACTTC.

J is TRBJ1-5 and V is TRBV3-1; 12 nucleotides align to TRBD1. This CDR3 is built from 19 residues. CDR1 is LGHDT and CDR2 is YNNKEL in the germline V gene (reference sequence). The V and J ends lost 0 bases and 0 bases, in that order; junction bases with no gene match: 6. DNA for the CDR3: TGTGCCAGCAGCCAAGATTTGGGACAGGGGGCACTTAGCAATCAGCCCCAGCATTTT. It is translated as CASSQDLGQGALSNQPQHF.

The chain has TRBV28 and TRBJ2-3, with 14 bases aligning to TRBD2. Germline CDR1 is MDHEN and CDR2 is SYDVKM. CDR3 length: 17 residues. V lost 5 bases and J lost 8; bases outside the gene matches: 12. CDR3 DNA sequence: TGTGCCAGCAGTCTCGCCGGGACTAGCGGGGGTGTTCGTACGCAGTATTTT. Its protein product is CASSLAGTSGGVRTQYF.

The chain uses TRBV9 and TRBJ1-1; 7 bases line up with TRBD1. This CDR3 has 15 amino acids. CDR1 is SGDLS, CDR2 YYNGEE, per germline. The J segment lost 9 bases and the V segment lost 2 bases, leaving 13 bases of the junction unmatched. The CDR3 nucleotides are TGTGCCAGCAGCGTTCTAAGCTCTGGGACAGAGAAAGCTTTCTTT. It codes for CASSVLSSGTEKAFF.

This clonotype has a handful of counts. The rearrangement uses TRBV25-1 and TRBJ1-2, with D tentatively TRBD1 (5 bases). The CDR3 is 14 residues long. Germline values: CDR1 MGHDK, CDR2 SYGVNS. V was pared by 8 bases and J by 0 bases, with 13 bases between. DNA for the CDR3: TGTGCCAGCTACGGGGCAGGTACTAACTATGGCTACACCTTC. Amino acid sequence: CASYGAGTNYGYTF.

J is TRBJ2-3 and V is TRBV5-6; D might be TRBD1 (6 bases). This CDR3 is built from 16 residues. The germline V gene encodes CDR1 SGHDT and CDR2 YYEEEE. Trimming left V 0 bases short and J 1 base short, with 12 bases between. CDR3 residues: CASSLVAGVRTDTQYF. In DNA, the CDR3 is TGTGCCAGCAGCTTGGTCGCAGGGGTCCGCACAGATACGCAGTATTTT.

This clonotype was found a few times. The V call is TRBV4-1, the J call TRBJ1-5; D call uncertain. Germline CDR1 reads MGHRA; CDR2 reads YSYEKL. Between the trimmed V and J ends, which lost 3 bases and 3 bases, there was a span of 3 bases. There are 12 residues in the CDR3. The CDR3 DNA reads TGCGCCAGCAGCCATTACAATCAGCCCCAGCATTTT. Translated: CASSHYNQPQHF.